The 15 T cell receptor beta chains below come from one sample, sequenced in a study of blood T cell repertoires in COVID-19. This table comes from immunoSEQ multiplex PCR, and its TCRdb copy is limited to in-frame clones, with some not included. The table shows around 240,000 clones, with 65% to 90% occurring only once. The sequencing sample was made of peripheral blood. The receptors here all came from a woman between 45 and 65 years old with acute or convalescent COVID-19.

The chain joins TRBV10-3 to TRBJ1-2; 7 bases align to TRBD1. Germline V gives CDR1 ENHRY, CDR2 SYGVKD. The CDR3 totals 14 residues. The V segment lost 7 bases and the J segment 1 base; nucleotides outside the gene matches: 6. CDR3 residues: CAINSGQNNYGYTF. DNA of the CDR3: TGTGCCATCAATTCGGGACAGAATAACTATGGCTACACCTTC.

The rearrangement uses TRBV30 and TRBJ2-1; 12 bases map to TRBD2. V lost 5 bases to trimming and J lost 9 bases; unmatched junction nucleotides: 11. Germline V gives CDR1 GTSNPN, CDR2 SVGIG (reference sequence). The CDR3 is made up of 15 amino acids. CDR3 region: CAWRLLAGGRSEQFF. In nucleotides, the CDR3 is TGTGCCTGGCGACTTCTAGCGGGGGGGCGGTCTGAGCAGTTCTTC. The full variable domain, rest sourced from reference TRBV30 and TRBJ2-1, is SQTIHQWPATLVQPVGSPLSLECTVEGTSNPNLYWYRQAAGRGLQLLFYSVGIGQISSEVPQNLSASRPQDRQFILSSKKLLLSDSGFYLCAWRLLAGGRSEQFFGPGTRLTVL.

V and J are TRBV5-6 and TRBJ2-1, with TRBD1 matching 9 bases. CDR1 is SGHDT, CDR2 YYEEEE, per germline. Trimming at V came to 2 bases and at J to 3 bases, leaving 3 bases not matched to a gene. The CDR3 contains 15 residues. CDR3: CASSLRQGGYNEQFF. The CDR3 nucleotides read TGTGCCAGCAGCTTAAGACAGGGGGGCTACAATGAGCAGTTCTTC.

V is TRBV18 and J is TRBJ2-1; D perhaps matches TRBD1 (5 bases). Germline V lookup: CDR1 KGHSH, CDR2 LQKENI. V lost 5 bases and J lost 5, with 25 bases in between. CDR3 size: 18 residues. The CDR3 sequence is CASSESSVSGRAHNEQFF. CDR3 sequence (DNA): TGTGCCAGCTCAGAGTCGAGCGTGTCAGGCAGGGCCCACAATGAGCAGTTCTTC.

The chain uses TRBV19 and TRBJ1-1, with D maybe TRBD1 (6 bases). Per the germline V gene, CDR1 is LNHDA and CDR2 is SQIVND (reference sequence). The CDR3 sequence is 13 residues long. The CDR3 DNA follows: TGTGCAGCCGCGGGGGCCCTGAACACTGAAGCTTTCTTT. Its protein is CAAAGALNTEAFF.

The gene calls are TRBV12-3 or TRBV12-4 and TRBJ1-2, with TRBD1 identical over 7 bases. V shed 7 bases and J 2 bases; nucleotides not matched to a gene: 4. The CDR3 runs 13 residues. CDR3 nucleotide sequence: TGTGCCAGCACCGGGGACAGAAACTATGGCTACACCTTC. As protein: CASTGDRNYGYTF.

The chain combines TRBV5-6 with TRBJ1-1; the match to TRBD1 covers 11 bases. The CDR3 covers 15 residues. With V trimmed by 2 bases and J by 6 bases, 6 bases remained unmatched. CDR1 and CDR2 from the germline V gene are SGHDT and YYEEEE. Written as DNA, the CDR3 is TGTGCCAGCAGCTTCGGGACAGGGGGAATTCCTGAAGCTTTCTTT. It encodes CASSFGTGGIPEAFF.

The DNA for the CDR3 is TGTGCCAGCAGCCGACTTGGGGCCAGGGGGAACACCATATATTTT. Translating it yields CASSRLGARGNTIYF. The chain carries TRBV6-5 and TRBJ1-3; 7 bases align to TRBD1. V was pared by 6 bases and J by 7 bases, with 12 bases of the junction left unmatched. Per germline, CDR1 MNHEY and CDR2 SVGAGI. The CDR3 loop spans 15 amino acids.

The genes are TRBV27 and TRBJ2-7; 8 positions match TRBD2. CDR1 is MNHEY, CDR2 SMNVEV, per germline (reference sequence). V shed 2 bases, J shed 5 bases, and the junction held 5 bases outside the gene matches. The CDR3 loop spans 14 amino acids. CDR3 residues: CASSLAVSGDEQYF. The CDR3 nucleotides are TGTGCCAGCAGTTTAGCGGTTAGCGGGGACGAGCAGTACTTC.

This clone was seen just once. The CDR3 region is CASSVLAGGYTGELFF. In DNA form, the CDR3 reads TGTGCCAGCAGTGTGCTAGCGGGAGGATACACCGGGGAGCTGTTTTTT. The chain carries TRBV14 and TRBJ2-2, with TRBD2 matching 11 bases. The CDR3 runs to 16 residues. From germline, CDR1 is SGHDN and CDR2 FVKESK. The V gene end was trimmed by 6 bases and the J gene end by 3 bases; junction bases not matched to a gene: 6.

As concerns this clone: Additional DNA sequences in this sample encode the identical CDR3. The chain combines TRBV25-1 with TRBJ1-3; no definite D call. Trimming left V 6 bases short and J 0 bases short, with 9 bases between. Germline V gene sequence: CDR1 MGHDK, CDR2 SYGVNS. CDR3 size: 14 residues. The CDR3 coding sequence is TGTGCCAGCAGCGAACCTTACTCTGGAAACACCATATATTTT. This encodes CASSEPYSGNTIYF.

The V call is TRBV5-1, the J call TRBJ2-2; 9 nucleotides align to TRBD2. The germline V gene encodes CDR1 SGHRS and CDR2 YFSETQ. This CDR3 has 16 residues. With 5 bases clipped from V and 5 bases from J, the junction kept 10 bases outside the gene matches. The DNA for the CDR3 is TGCGCCAGCAGGGATACCGGACTAGCGAGGACCGGGGAGCTGTTTTTT. Amino acids: CASRDTGLARTGELFF.

The V and J genes are TRBV6-5 and TRBJ2-7; maybe TRBD1 (5 bases). Germline CDR1 MNHEY, CDR2 SVGAGI. The V and J ends lost 7 bases and 6 bases respectively, with 10 bases between them. The CDR3 runs to 11 residues. The CDR3, as DNA: TGTGCCAGCAATCGACAGCTCGAGCAGTACTTC. It codes for CASNRQLEQYF.

V is TRBV11-2 and J is TRBJ2-7; TRBD2 matches at 7 bases. CDR1 and CDR2 (germline): SGHAT, FQNNGV. V shed 1 base and J 0 bases; nucleotides not matched to a gene: 6. This CDR3 comprises 16 residues. CDR3 coding DNA: TGTGCCAGCAGCTTAGTGTCTAGCGGAAGCTCCTACGAGCAGTACTTC. This gives the protein CASSLVSSGSSYEQYF.

The rearrangement links TRBV11-3 to TRBJ2-2; D perhaps matches TRBD2 (6 bases). Trimming removed 5 bases from V and 1 base from J, with 14 bases in between. This CDR3 has 16 amino acids. Germline V gene data show CDR1 as SGHNT and CDR2 as YENEEA. For the CDR3, the DNA is TGTGCCAGCAGCCCACGACTAGAATTGAACACCGGGGAGCTGTTTTTT. Translation: CASSPRLELNTGELFF.